The T cell receptor (beta chain) described here comes from a study of graft-versus-host responses after intestinal transplantation. For the study at large: Uniformly, recipients were administered anti-thymocyte globulin induction with subsequent tacrolimus and steroids for roughly three years.

Using immunoSEQ multiplex PCR, the repertoire was profiled, and TCRdb retains in-frame clones only, with some absent. This repertoire shows some 31,000 clones, around 92% found once; its top ten account for just over 0.7%. Trimming left V 5 bases short and J 0 bases short, with 13 bases between. The germline gives CDR1 GTSNPN, CDR2 SVGIG (reference sequence). The CDR3 consists of 15 residues. This clonotype was sampled from a human patient who received an intestinal transplant, so some T cells may come from the graft donor. The chain is built from TRBV30 and TRBJ2-2, with D hard to call. The sample was PBMCs, taken around 63 days after intestinal transplant. The CDR3 is CAWQHKGSNTGELFF. The CDR3 coding sequence is TGTGCCTGGCAACACAAGGGATCGAACACCGGGGAGCTGTTTTTT.